The 32 T cell receptor beta chains below come from one sample, sequenced in a study of T-cell memory formation after mild COVID-19. TCRdb reanalysed the 5' RACE reads using MiXCR and keeps one entry per CDR3 protein. The profile covers fewer than 400,000 distinct CDR3 sequences, with about an eighth appearing a single time and 20% to 25% taken by the ten largest. Sequencing was carried out using PBMCs or a T cell subset sorted from them (not recorded which). The source of these receptors is a man aged 18 to 29 who had mild COVID-19 (a few samples of this study predate the infection). Cell type and time point are not known.

This clonotype was counted a few times. The chain links TRBV7-9 to TRBJ2-7; 7 positions agree with TRBD1. The J segment lost 2 bases and the V segment lost 4 bases, leaving 5 bases of the junction unmatched. CDR1 and CDR2 (germline): SEHNR, FQNEAQ (reference sequence). CDR3 length equals 14 residues. The CDR3 DNA sequence: TGTGCCAGCAGCTCCGCCGGGACAGCCTACGAGCAGTACGTC. Amino acids: CASSSAGTAYEQYV.

J is TRBJ2-5 and V is TRBV29-1; maybe TRBD2 (7 bases). Germline lookup yields CDR1 SQVTM and CDR2 ANQGSEA. Trimming took off 3 bases at V and 2 bases at J, with 13 bases between the two ends. This CDR3 comprises 14 residues. The CDR3 loop reads CSVERGLSQETQYF. The CDR3 DNA sequence: TGCAGCGTTGAGCGGGGGCTCTCTCAAGAGACCCAGTACTTC. Variable domain in full (rest from reference TRBV29-1 and TRBJ2-5): SAVISQKPSRDICQRGTSLTIQCQVDSQVTMMFWYRQQPGQSLTLIATANQGSEATYESGFVIDKFPISRPNLTFSTLTVSNMSPEDSSIYLCSVERGLSQETQYFGPGTRLLVL.

V gene TRBV7-3 combines with J gene TRBJ2-7; D may be TRBD2 (6 bases). The CDR3 runs to 14 residues. Germline V gene sequence: CDR1 SGHTA, CDR2 FQGTGA. Trimming pared 1 base from V and 5 bases from J, leaving 12 bases between. As DNA, the CDR3 is TGTGCCAGCAGCTTAATGGAGGGTCGCCACGAGCAGTACGTC. It encodes CASSLMEGRHEQYV.

This clonotype has a handful of counts. The CDR3 coding sequence is TGTGCCAGCAGTGAAGAGATCGGGGAGCTGTTTTTT. Amino acid sequence: CASSEEIGELFF. The chain joins TRBV2 to TRBJ2-2, with no clear D. CDR3 length: 12 residues. The germline V gene has CDR1 SNHLY and CDR2 FYNNEI. V was clipped by 1 base and J by 7 bases, with 4 bases between them.

The chain's CDR3 is CASSRPPGTGNSPLHF. CDR3 DNA: TGTGCCAGCAGCCGTCCCCCCGGGACAGGGAATTCACCCCTCCACTTT. The V gene is TRBV28, the J gene TRBJ1-6, with 9 bases matching TRBD1. After removal of 6 bases from V and 7 bases from J, the junction contained 10 bases not matched to a gene. CDR3 length equals 16 residues. Germline CDR1 reads MDHEN; CDR2 reads SYDVKM.

This clonotype was seen a handful of times. The rearrangement joins TRBV7-9 to TRBJ2-6, with TRBD1 as a possible D gene (6 bases). CDR1 is SEHNR and CDR2 is FQNEAQ in the germline V gene (reference sequence). Trimming pared 9 bases from V and 0 bases from J, leaving 6 bases between. This CDR3 contains 13 residues. CDR3 region: CARQGSGANVLTF. The CDR3 coding sequence is TGTGCCAGACAGGGCTCTGGGGCCAACGTCCTGACTTTC.

A few counts support this clonotype. The chain carries TRBV7-2 and TRBJ2-5; D is ambiguous. The CDR3 is 15 amino acids. CDR1 SGHTA and CDR2 FQGNSA come from the germline V gene. Trimming took off 3 bases at V and 5 bases at J, with 16 bases between the two ends. The CDR3 region is CASSFWAPRMETQYF. The DNA for the CDR3 is TGTGCCAGCAGCTTCTGGGCCCCGAGGATGGAGACCCAGTACTTC.

This clonotype was found a few times. This chain uses TRBV7-9 with TRBJ2-2; D uncertain. The CDR3 is made up of 13 amino acids. Germline CDR1 reads SEHNR; CDR2 reads FQNEAQ (reference sequence). Trimming removed 2 bases at V and 7 bases at J, with 8 bases between. The CDR3 reads CASSLRQDGELFF. The CDR3 nucleotides are TGTGCCAGCAGCTTAAGACAAGACGGGGAGCTGTTTTTT. The variable domain in full, with the rest retrieved from reference TRBV7-9 and TRBJ2-2, is DTGVSQNPRHKITKRGQNVTFRCDPISEHNRLYWYRQTLGQGPEFLTYFQNEAQLEKSRLLSDRFSAERPKGSFSTLEIQRTEQGDSAMYLCASSLRQDGELFFGEGSRLTVL.

The sample holds a few counts of this clonotype. The J gene is TRBJ2-6, the V gene TRBV5-1, with 7 nucleotides matching TRBD1. The CDR3 totals 17 residues. J gave up 1 base and V 4 bases, and 8 bases lay outside the gene matches. CDR1 is SGHRS, CDR2 YFSETQ, per germline. The DNA for the CDR3 is TGCGCCAGCAGCATCAGAGGGGGCGCTTCTGGGGCCAACGTCCTGACTTTC. It specifies CASSIRGGASGANVLTF. The whole variable domain, remainder taken from reference TRBV5-1 and TRBJ2-6, is KAGVTQTPRYLIKTRGQQVTLSCSPISGHRSVSWYQQTPGQGLQFLFEYFSETQRNKGNFPGRFSGRQFSNSRSEMNVSTLELGDSALYLCASSIRGGASGANVLTFGAGSRLTVL.

At least ten counts were recorded for this clonotype. This chain uses TRBV7-9 with TRBJ2-7, with 8 nucleotides matching TRBD1. Germline V gene lookup returns CDR1 SEHNR and CDR2 FQNEAQ (reference sequence). Trimming cost V 4 bases and J 5 bases; bases outside gene matches: 7. This CDR3 is built from 14 residues. The CDR3 sequence is CASSSTGDLDEQYF. CDR3 DNA sequence: TGTGCCAGCAGCTCGACAGGGGATCTCGACGAGCAGTACTTC. The full variable domain, rest sourced from reference TRBV7-9 and TRBJ2-7, is DTGVSQNPRHKITKRGQNVTFRCDPISEHNRLYWYRQTLGQGPEFLTYFQNEAQLEKSRLLSDRFSAERPKGSFSTLEIQRTEQGDSAMYLCASSSTGDLDEQYFGPGTRLTVT.

In this sample, this clonotype turned up a few times. This chain links TRBV4-1 with TRBJ1-5; no reliable D call. CDR1 and CDR2 from the germline V gene are MGHRA and YSYEKL. This CDR3 contains 16 residues. V was clipped by 1 base and J by 1 base, with 11 bases between them. DNA for the CDR3: TGCGCCAGCAGCCAAGGGTCCCCATCGAGCAATCAGCCCCAGCATTTT. Translation: CASSQGSPSSNQPQHF.

This clonotype has just a few counts. This sequence joins TRBV9 and TRBJ1-1; no firm D call. Trimming removed 0 bases at V and 1 base at J, with 7 bases between. CDR1 and CDR2 (germline): SGDLS, YYNGEE. The CDR3 runs to 14 residues. The DNA for the CDR3 is TGTGCCAGCAGCGTAGCACAGAAGAACACTGAAGCTTTCTTT. It yields the protein CASSVAQKNTEAFF.

V gene TRBV23-1 combines with J gene TRBJ2-7, with D unclear. TRBV23-1 is classed as an ORF, of uncertain function. V was shortened by 4 bases and J by 0 bases, with 16 bases between the two germline ends. This CDR3 region has 16 residues. In DNA, the CDR3 is TGCGCCAGCAGTCGACCCGACGGGTCGCCCTCCTACGAGCAGTACGTC. It yields the protein CASSRPDGSPSYEQYV.

In this sample, this clonotype turned up a few times. V usage is TRBV29-1 and J usage is TRBJ1-1; no reliable D call. CDR1 and CDR2 from the germline V gene are SQVTM and ANQGSEA. The CDR3 has 12 amino acids. V lost 1 base and J lost 0, with 3 bases in between. The DNA for the CDR3 is TGCAGCGTTGAAGCCTTGAACACTGAAGCTTTCTTT. Encoded protein: CSVEALNTEAFF.

This clonotype was seen a handful of times. CDR3 protein: CASSFGSGGPDEQFF. CDR3 DNA sequence: TGTGCCAGCAGCTTCGGTAGCGGGGGCCCCGATGAGCAGTTCTTC. The chain employs TRBV7-9 and TRBJ2-1; 9 nucleotides align to TRBD2. CDR1 is SEHNR and CDR2 is FQNEAQ in the germline V gene (reference sequence). The V and J ends lost 3 bases and 8 bases, in that order; junction bases with no gene match: 8. The CDR3 has 15 residues.

This clonotype was seen only a few times. The chain joins TRBV10-3 to TRBJ1-1; D is ambiguous. The V end lost 8 bases, the J end lost 1 base, and 5 bases lay between the germline ends. From germline, CDR1 is ENHRY and CDR2 SYGVKD. The CDR3 totals 11 residues. CDR3 in DNA: TGTGCCATCCGGGCGAACACTGAAGCTTTCTTT. This sequence encodes CAIRANTEAFF.

The chain employs TRBV5-1 and TRBJ2-2; no clear D gene. CDR1 is SGHRS and CDR2 is YFSETQ in the germline V gene. This CDR3 is 14 amino acids long. Trimming pared 0 bases from V and 0 bases from J, leaving 3 bases between. CDR3 amino acids: CASSLETNTGELFF. In nucleotides, the CDR3 is TGCGCCAGCAGCTTGGAGACGAACACCGGGGAGCTGTTTTTT.

This chain links TRBV20-1 with TRBJ1-2, with D unresolved. Trimming left V 3 bases short and J 7 bases short, with 15 bases between. This CDR3 comprises 13 residues. Germline CDR1 DFQATT, CDR2 SNEGSKA (reference sequence). The CDR3 DNA reads TGCAGTGCTAGGGGGATGAGGGAATCTGGCTACACCTTC. It codes for CSARGMRESGYTF.

This clonotype was observed at least ten times. The rearrangement links TRBV5-1 to TRBJ2-2; TRBD1 aligns across 7 bases. After removal of 4 bases from V and 1 base from J, the junction contained 4 bases not matched to a gene. From germline, CDR1 is SGHRS and CDR2 YFSETQ. There are 15 residues in the CDR3. CDR3: CASSPRTGNTGELFF. The CDR3 nucleotides are TGCGCCAGCAGCCCTCGGACAGGGAACACCGGGGAGCTGTTTTTT.

The chain carries TRBV20-1 and TRBJ2-3, with D possibly matching TRBD1 (6 bases). Germline V lookup: CDR1 DFQATT, CDR2 SNEGSKA (reference sequence). With 1 base removed from V and 13 bases from J, the gap between germline ends came to 18 bases. The CDR3 extends over 13 amino acids. The CDR3 nucleotides are TGCAGTGCTAGAGGTCGGTGGGGGCAGACAAAGTATTTT. Translated: CSARGRWGQTKYF.

There are a few counts of this clonotype. V gene TRBV6-5 combines with J gene TRBJ2-1; D is possibly TRBD1 (6 bases). Germline V gene lookup returns CDR1 MNHEY and CDR2 SVGAGI. V lost 1 base and J 4 bases, leaving 11 bases between the germline ends. The CDR3 has 15 residues. The CDR3 loop is CASSYWTALYNEQFF. In DNA form, the CDR3 reads TGTGCCAGCAGTTACTGGACAGCCCTTTACAATGAGCAGTTCTTC.

The V call is TRBV6-2 or TRBV6-3, the J call TRBJ2-2, with unresolved D. V was trimmed by 7 bases and J by 1 base, leaving 10 bases between them. CDR1 is MNHEY, CDR2 SVGEGT, per germline. The CDR3 contains 14 residues. The CDR3 nucleotides are TGTGCCAGCACAGGCATATTGAACACCGGGGAGCTGTTTTTT. Encoded protein: CASTGILNTGELFF.

The rearrangement links TRBV20-1 to TRBJ1-2, with D unresolved. Germline V gene lookup returns CDR1 DFQATT and CDR2 SNEGSKA (reference sequence). V was clipped by 3 bases and J by 1 base, with 9 bases between them. This CDR3 contains 13 residues. CDR3 coding DNA: TGCAGTGCTAGGCAGCCACTTAACTATGGCTACACCTTC. It specifies CSARQPLNYGYTF.

The rearrangement uses TRBV7-2 and TRBJ2-7; no clear D. The CDR3 is made up of 13 amino acids. V was shortened by 5 bases and J by 4 bases, with 12 bases between the two germline ends. Germline CDR1 reads SGHTA; CDR2 reads FQGNSA. The CDR3 reads CASSHVPGYEQYF. CDR3 DNA: TGTGCCAGCAGCCACGTACCGGGTTACGAGCAGTACTTC. Supplemented by reference TRBV7-2 and TRBJ2-7, the full variable domain reads GAGVSQSPSNKVTEKGKDVELRCDPISGHTALYWYRQSLGQGLEFLIYFQGNSAPDKSGLPSDRFSAERTGGSVSTLTIQRTQQEDSAVYLCASSHVPGYEQYFGPGTRLTVT.

The CDR3 DNA reads as TGTGCCAGCAGCTTAGGGGCAGGACGTAGCAATCAGCCCCAGCATTTT. Translated, it gives CASSLGAGRSNQPQHF. The chain joins TRBV7-2 to TRBJ1-5; D is ambiguous. The CDR3 has 16 amino acids. Germline V gene lookup returns CDR1 SGHTA and CDR2 FQGNSA. Trimming stripped 1 base from V and 0 bases from J, with 10 bases between. Full variable domain (remainder filled in from reference TRBV7-2 and TRBJ1-5): GAGVSQSPSNKVTEKGKDVELRCDPISGHTALYWYRQSLGQGLEFLIYFQGNSAPDKSGLPSDRFSAERTGGSVSTLTIQRTQQEDSAVYLCASSLGAGRSNQPQHFGDGTRLSIL.

This clonotype has only a few counts. V gene TRBV7-2 combines with J gene TRBJ2-1; a possible D gene is TRBD2 (5 bases). Germline CDR1 and CDR2: SGHTA and FQGNSA. The CDR3 loop spans 15 amino acids. Between the trimmed V and J ends, which lost 5 bases and 2 bases, there was a span of 13 bases. CDR3 sequence reads: CASSPAVKAYNEQFF. The DNA for the CDR3 is TGTGCCAGCAGCCCAGCGGTAAAAGCCTACAATGAGCAGTTCTTC.

Only a few counts were recorded for this clonotype. The chain joins TRBV27 to TRBJ1-1, with 7 bases that match TRBD1. From germline, CDR1 is MNHEY and CDR2 SMNVEV (reference sequence). Trimming at V came to 0 bases and at J to 6 bases, leaving 4 bases not matched to a gene. The CDR3 spans 14 residues. The DNA of the CDR3 is TGTGCCAGCAGTTTATCCACAGGGGCTCCTGAAGCTTTCTTT. Translation gives CASSLSTGAPEAFF.

This clonotype showed up just once. The chain uses TRBV7-2 and TRBJ2-7; 7 bases are a match to TRBD2. CDR1 is SGHTA, CDR2 FQGNSA, per germline. The CDR3 sequence is 14 residues long. Trimming cost V 4 bases and J 2 bases; bases outside gene matches: 5. The CDR3 DNA reads TGTGCCAGCAGCTCCGAGCGGGGCCCCTACGAGCAGTACTTC. Amino acids: CASSSERGPYEQYF.

The chain uses TRBV6-5 and TRBJ2-1; D remains unclear. This CDR3 region has 16 residues. V was cut by 7 bases and J by 0 bases, with 16 bases left in between. The V gene's germline CDR1 is MNHEY and CDR2 SVGAGI. CDR3 nucleotides: TGTGCCAGCACCCAATTACACGTTCCCTCCTACAATGAGCAGTTCTTC. It encodes CASTQLHVPSYNEQFF.

This clonotype came up many times. The chain combines TRBV6-5 with TRBJ1-2; 9 positions match TRBD1. This CDR3 comprises 13 residues. From germline, CDR1 is MNHEY and CDR2 SVGAGI. With 4 bases clipped from V and 3 bases from J, the junction kept 0 bases outside the gene matches. CDR3 sequence (DNA): TGTGCCAGCAGTTGGACAGGGGACTATGGCTACACCTTC. It codes for CASSWTGDYGYTF.

This clonotype showed up just a few times. The V and J genes are TRBV7-2 and TRBJ2-3; no definite D call. This CDR3 has 14 residues. V gave up 2 bases and J gave up 0 bases, with 6 bases separating them. Per the germline V gene, CDR1 is SGHTA and CDR2 is FQGNSA. This CDR3 is CASSLMASTDTQYF. The CDR3, as DNA: TGTGCCAGCAGCTTAATGGCGAGCACAGATACGCAGTATTTT.

This clonotype came up a few times. The gene calls are TRBV2 and TRBJ2-5; the D is unclear. This CDR3 is built from 14 residues. Germline V gene data show CDR1 as SNHLY and CDR2 as FYNNEI. V lost 5 bases and J lost 3, with 13 bases in between. CDR3 sequence reads: CASSPAVRKETQYF. The CDR3 coding sequence is TGTGCCAGCAGTCCCGCTGTCAGGAAAGAGACCCAGTACTTC.